Presented here are 17 T cell receptor beta chains from one specimen sequenced in a study of blood T cell repertoires in COVID-19. Data came from immunoSEQ multiplex PCR; TCRdb stores just in-frame clones and leaves some out. The table lists tens of thousands of clones, about 88% of them singletons. Sequencing input: peripheral blood. The receptor set was obtained from a human donor in a cohort sampled during active COVID-19.

V gene TRBV5-8 combines with J gene TRBJ2-7; 7 bases line up with TRBD1. Trimming removed 0 bases from V and 2 bases from J; junction bases left unmatched: 2. The CDR3 spans 14 residues. Germline V CDR1 and CDR2: SGHTS, YDEGEE. This CDR3 is CASSLGQGPYEQYF. CDR3 nucleotides: TGTGCCAGCAGCTTGGGACAGGGACCCTACGAGCAGTACTTC. Filled out from reference TRBV5-8 and TRBJ2-7, the complete variable domain reads EAGVTQSPTHLIKTRGQQATLRCSPISGHTSVYWYQQALGLGLQFLLWYDEGEERNRGNFPPRFSGRQFPNYSSELNVNALELEDSALYLCASSLGQGPYEQYFGPGTRLTVT.

The chain has TRBV3-1 (or the pseudogene TRBV3-2) and TRBJ1-2, with TRBD1 identical over 8 bases. V gave up 4 bases and J gave up 4 bases; unmatched junction bases: 8. Per the germline V gene, CDR1 is LGHDT and CDR2 is YNNKEL (reference sequence). The CDR3 is 15 amino acids. The CDR3: CASSPAQGASYGYTF. CDR3 in DNA: TGTGCCAGCAGCCCAGCCCAGGGGGCGAGCTATGGCTACACCTTC.

The V call is TRBV19, the J call TRBJ2-1, with 8 bases that match TRBD2. V was clipped by 1 base and J by 8 bases; unmatched bases: 7. Germline V gene sequence: CDR1 LNHDA, CDR2 SQIVND (reference sequence). The CDR3 runs 15 residues. The DNA for the CDR3 is TGTGCCAGTAGTATAGGGGGACTAGTGGGCGATGAGCAGTTCTTC. It encodes CASSIGGLVGDEQFF.

V and J are TRBV27 and TRBJ1-2, with 8 bases aligning to TRBD1. V lost 6 bases to trimming and J lost 3 bases; unmatched junction nucleotides: 6. In germline, CDR1 is MNHEY, CDR2 SMNVEV (reference sequence). The CDR3 is 14 amino acids. CDR3 DNA: TGTGCCAGCAGCCCTCGACAGGGGTACTATGGCTACACCTTC. This encodes CASSPRQGYYGYTF.

CDR3 residues: CASRPPTRSGNTIYF. The CDR3 bases are TGTGCCAGCAGACCCCCCACAAGAAGTGGAAACACCATATATTTT. The chain uses TRBV28 and TRBJ1-3; D ambiguous. The germline V and J ends were trimmed by 6 bases and 3 bases, with 15 bases remaining between them. CDR3 size: 15 residues. The germline V gene has CDR1 MDHEN and CDR2 SYDVKM.

This clone was seen once. The chain recombines TRBV18 with TRBJ2-3, with 10 bases matching TRBD2. This CDR3 contains 15 residues. The germline gives CDR1 KGHSH, CDR2 LQKENI. Trimming cost V 4 bases and J 4 bases; bases outside gene matches: 5. The CDR3 sequence is CASSHGLAVADTQYF. The CDR3 region has the DNA TGTGCCAGCTCACATGGACTAGCGGTTGCAGATACGCAGTATTTT.

DNA for the CDR3: TGTGCCAGCAAGAACGACAGGGACAATGAGCAGTTCTTC. It is translated as CASKNDRDNEQFF. The chain couples TRBV2 to TRBJ2-1; 7 bases align to TRBD1. J lost 5 bases, V lost 7 bases, and 5 bases had no gene match. The CDR3 is 13 amino acids. Germline loops: CDR1 SNHLY, CDR2 FYNNEI.

V usage is TRBV11-3 and J usage is TRBJ2-1; TRBD2 matches 7 bases. Germline V gene lookup returns CDR1 SGHNT and CDR2 YENEEA. The CDR3 is 15 amino acids. Trimming removed 4 bases from V and 3 bases from J; junction bases left unmatched: 6. CDR3 protein: CASSSGTTNYNEQFF. Written as DNA, the CDR3 is TGTGCCAGCAGCTCGGGGACTACCAACTACAATGAGCAGTTCTTC.

The chain links TRBV18 to TRBJ1-1; tentatively, D is TRBD1 (6 bases). V shed 5 bases and J shed 4 bases, with 20 bases lying between them. This CDR3 is 16 amino acids long. In germline, CDR1 is KGHSH, CDR2 LQKENI. The CDR3 loop is CASSFNRDIVATEAFF. As DNA, the CDR3 is TGTGCCAGCTCATTTAACCGGGACATAGTTGCCACTGAAGCTTTCTTT.

The genes are TRBV10-3 and TRBJ2-5; 8 bases fit TRBD1. The germline V gene encodes CDR1 ENHRY and CDR2 SYGVKD. The CDR3 is 13 amino acids. V was clipped by 7 bases and J by 5 bases; unmatched bases: 6. The CDR3 spells CAITSDRDETQYF. The CDR3 nucleotides are TGTGCCATCACCTCGGACAGGGACGAGACCCAGTACTTC.

The chain is built from TRBV24-1 and TRBJ2-7; 12 nucleotides align to TRBD1. The CDR3 has 16 amino acids. The V gene's germline CDR1 is KGHDR and CDR2 SFDVKD. V dropped 3 bases and J dropped 4; count of bases not matched to a gene: 6. The CDR3 sequence: CATSDPGTGGRYEQYF. Written as DNA, the CDR3 is TGTGCCACCAGTGATCCCGGGACAGGGGGCAGGTACGAGCAGTACTTC.

The genes are TRBV6-4 and TRBJ2-2; 10 positions agree with TRBD1. This CDR3 contains 14 residues. The V gene's germline CDR1 is MRHNA and CDR2 SNTAGT. Unmatched junction bases numbered 2, after V lost 4 bases and J lost 6 bases. The CDR3, as DNA: TGTGCCAGCAGTGGGGACAGGGGTGCCGGGGAGCTGTTTTTT. Its translation: CASSGDRGAGELFF.

The J gene is TRBJ1-1, the V gene TRBV6-5; D is unclear. The CDR3 totals 13 residues. The germline gives CDR1 MNHEY, CDR2 SVGAGI. Trimming cost V 6 bases and J 3 bases, with 11 bases left between them. The CDR3 loop is CASSTTRDTEAFF. CDR3 DNA: TGTGCCAGCAGCACTACGAGGGACACTGAAGCTTTCTTT.

The CDR3 is CASSYGGTGIFTEAFF. CDR3 nucleotides: TGTGCCAGCAGTTACGGTGGGACAGGTATATTCACTGAAGCTTTCTTT. The V gene is TRBV6-5, the J gene TRBJ1-1, with 8 bases lining up with TRBD1. Germline values: CDR1 MNHEY, CDR2 SVGAGI. The CDR3 loop spans 16 amino acids. J lost 4 bases, V lost 2 bases, and 9 bases had no gene match.

The chain carries TRBV13 and TRBJ2-3, with TRBD2 identical over 8 bases. The ends lost 8 bases at V and 8 bases at J; junction bases unmatched: 15. The CDR3 runs to 15 residues. Per germline, CDR1 PRHDT and CDR2 FYEKMQ (reference sequence). CDR3 region: CASQPGGSFSGTQYF. DNA for the CDR3: TGTGCCAGCCAACCGGGGGGGTCCTTCTCTGGTACGCAGTATTTT.

V is TRBV5-6 and J is TRBJ2-5, with D unresolved. The CDR3 extends over 11 amino acids. The V end was cut by 7 bases, the J end by 7 bases, with 11 bases between. Germline loops: CDR1 SGHDT, CDR2 YYEEEE. The CDR3 sequence is CASGLDGTQYF. The CDR3 DNA is TGTGCCAGCGGATTGGACGGGACCCAGTACTTC.

The chain joins TRBV7-5 to TRBJ1-5. TRBV7-5 is deemed a pseudogene. This CDR3 contains 14 residues. CDR3 loop: CARSLAYSNQPQHF. The CDR3 nucleotides read TGTGCCAGAAGCTTAGCTTATAGCAATCAGCCCCAGCATTTT.